This TCR beta chain comes out of a study of blood T cell repertoires in COVID-19. Sequencing used immunoSEQ multiplex PCR; TCRdb keeps in-frame clones, though not all of them. The sample carries 250,000 or so clones, approximately 83% recorded once. Assignment of participants to cohorts was predicated upon participant-reported clinical history. Each recovered donor of Cohort 3 presented with two negative PCRs, clearance, or symptom resolution. Germline values: CDR1 SGHTA, CDR2 FQGNSA. V was cut by 5 bases and J by 8 bases, with 21 bases left in between. The CDR3 contains 15 residues. The specimen was PBMCs or T cells enriched from blood (not recorded which). The J gene is TRBJ1-2, the V gene TRBV7-2; D not certain. The source is a man aged 45-60 years who had recovered from COVID-19. CDR3 residues: CASSQDPRREKGYTF. CDR3 coding DNA: TGTGCCAGCAGCCAAGATCCCAGGAGGGAGAAGGGCTACACCTTC.